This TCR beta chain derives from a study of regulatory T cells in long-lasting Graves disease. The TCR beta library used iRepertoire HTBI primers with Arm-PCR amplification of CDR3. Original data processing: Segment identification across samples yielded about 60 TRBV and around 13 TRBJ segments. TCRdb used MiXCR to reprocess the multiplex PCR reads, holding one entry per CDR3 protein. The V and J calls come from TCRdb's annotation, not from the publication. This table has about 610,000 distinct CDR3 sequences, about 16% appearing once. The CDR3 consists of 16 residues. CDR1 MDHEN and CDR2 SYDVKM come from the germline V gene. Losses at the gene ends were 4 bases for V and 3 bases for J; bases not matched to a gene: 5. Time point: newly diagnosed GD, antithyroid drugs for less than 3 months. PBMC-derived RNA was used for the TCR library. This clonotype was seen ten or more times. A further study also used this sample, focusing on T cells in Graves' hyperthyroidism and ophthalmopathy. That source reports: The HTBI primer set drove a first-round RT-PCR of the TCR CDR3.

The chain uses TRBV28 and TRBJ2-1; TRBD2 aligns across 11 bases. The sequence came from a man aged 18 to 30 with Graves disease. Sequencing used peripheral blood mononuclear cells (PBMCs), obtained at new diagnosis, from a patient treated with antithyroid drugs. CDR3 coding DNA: TGTGCCAGCAGTTCAACTAGCGGGGGTAACTACAATGAGCAGTTCTTC. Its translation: CASSSTSGGNYNEQFF.